This TCR beta chain was profiled in a study of CXCR3-negative and CXCR3-positive naive CD8 T cells. Study-level findings and limits: Hydrophobicity was higher for TRB CDR3s found in CXCR3-positive naive cells than in CXCR3-negative naive cells. Naive subsets were similarly diverse, while memory CD8+ repertoires were much less diverse.

The authors gated naive CD8+ T cells as CD45RO-CCR7+CD27+CD95-. UMI-labeled 5' RACE yielded the TRB cDNA libraries. TCRdb reanalyzed the 5' RACE reads, giving one entry per CDR3 protein sequence and no DNA. The sample table sets out some 150,000 distinct CDR3 sequences. Notes on this clonotype: Its antigen remains unknown.

Germline V lookup: CDR1 SGDLS, CDR2 YYNGEE. The CDR3 has 15 amino acids. The TCR sequence derives from a human donor in good health. Some clones in this sample may be carry-over from other donors' samples. The sequenced material came from naive CXCR3+ CD8+ T cells from blood. Indicated subset: CD45RO-CCR7+CD27+CD95- naive CD8+ T cells expressing CXCR3 (TNR3+). The rearrangement uses TRBV9 and TRBJ2-7; lacking DNA, the TRBD1 call made by TCRdb goes unchecked. The CDR3 loop is CASSVGDRTFDEQYF.